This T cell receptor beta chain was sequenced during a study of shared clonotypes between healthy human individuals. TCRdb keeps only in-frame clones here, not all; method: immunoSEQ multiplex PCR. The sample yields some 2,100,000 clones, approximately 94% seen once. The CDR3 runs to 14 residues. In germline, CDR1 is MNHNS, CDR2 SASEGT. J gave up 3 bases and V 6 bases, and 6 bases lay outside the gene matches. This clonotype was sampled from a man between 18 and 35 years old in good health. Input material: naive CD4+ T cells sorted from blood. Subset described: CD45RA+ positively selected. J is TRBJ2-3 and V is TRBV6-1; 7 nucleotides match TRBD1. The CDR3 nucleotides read TGTGCCAGCAGCAGACAGGGAATGACAGATACGCAGTATTTT. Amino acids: CASSRQGMTDTQYF.